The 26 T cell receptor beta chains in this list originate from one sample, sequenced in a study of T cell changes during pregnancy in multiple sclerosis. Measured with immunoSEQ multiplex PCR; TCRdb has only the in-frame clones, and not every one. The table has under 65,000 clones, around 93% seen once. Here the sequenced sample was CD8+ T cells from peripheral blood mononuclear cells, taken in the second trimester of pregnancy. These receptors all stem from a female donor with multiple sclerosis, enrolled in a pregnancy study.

DNA of the CDR3: TGTGCCAGCAGCTTAGCGTCGGGGGAGGGTACCTACGAGCAGTACTTC. As protein: CASSLASGEGTYEQYF. The chain uses TRBV7-9 and TRBJ2-7; 7 bases map to TRBD2. Trimming at V came to 0 bases and at J to 2 bases, leaving 7 bases not matched to a gene. This CDR3 spans 16 amino acids. Per the germline V gene, CDR1 is SEHNR and CDR2 is FQNEAQ (reference sequence).

The CDR3 here is CSVDSVTNYGYTF. The CDR3 coding sequence is TGCAGCGTGGACAGTGTGACTAACTATGGCTACACCTTC. This rearrangement joins TRBV29-1 to TRBJ1-2, with D maybe TRBD1 (6 bases). This CDR3 comprises 13 residues. Germline V CDR1 and CDR2: SQVTM, ANQGSEA. Deletions cut 6 bases from V and 0 bases from J, with 11 bases between.

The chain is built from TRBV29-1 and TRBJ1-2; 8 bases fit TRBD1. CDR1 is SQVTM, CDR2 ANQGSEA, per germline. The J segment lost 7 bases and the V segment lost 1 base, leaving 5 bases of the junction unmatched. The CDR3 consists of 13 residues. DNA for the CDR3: TGCAGCGTTGAAGGGCGGACAGGGAGTGGCTACACCTTC. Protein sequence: CSVEGRTGSGYTF.

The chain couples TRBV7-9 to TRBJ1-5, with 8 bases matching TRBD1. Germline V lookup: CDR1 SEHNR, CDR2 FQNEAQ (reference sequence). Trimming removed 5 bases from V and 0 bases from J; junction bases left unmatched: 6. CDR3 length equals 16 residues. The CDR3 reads CASSPATGDSNQPQHF. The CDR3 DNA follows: TGTGCCAGCAGCCCGGCGACAGGGGATAGCAATCAGCCCCAGCATTTT.

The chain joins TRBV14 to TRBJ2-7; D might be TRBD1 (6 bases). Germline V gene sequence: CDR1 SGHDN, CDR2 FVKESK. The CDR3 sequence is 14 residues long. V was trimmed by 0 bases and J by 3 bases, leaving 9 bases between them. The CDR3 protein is CASSQEWTVYEQYF. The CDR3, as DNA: TGTGCCAGCAGCCAAGAATGGACAGTCTACGAGCAGTACTTC. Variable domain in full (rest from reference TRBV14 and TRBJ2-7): EAGVTQFPSHSVIEKGQTVTLRCDPISGHDNLYWYRRVMGKEIKFLLHFVKESKQDESGMPNNRFLAERTGGTYSTLKVQPAELEDSGVYFCASSQEWTVYEQYFGPGTRLTVT.

The CDR3 reads CASSRTSATGNEQFF. As DNA, the CDR3 is TGTGCCAGCAGCCGGACTAGCGCCACTGGGAATGAGCAGTTCTTC. This chain connects TRBV7-3 to TRBJ2-1, with 9 bases lining up with TRBD2. The CDR3 spans 15 residues. In germline, CDR1 is SGHTA, CDR2 FQGTGA. V shed 5 bases and J 7 bases; nucleotides not matched to a gene: 9.

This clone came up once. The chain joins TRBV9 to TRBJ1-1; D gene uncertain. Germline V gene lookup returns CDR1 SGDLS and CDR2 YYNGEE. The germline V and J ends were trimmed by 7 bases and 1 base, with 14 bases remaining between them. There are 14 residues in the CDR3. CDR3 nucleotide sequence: TGTGCCAGCGGCCGGGAGGGTAAGAACACTGAAGCTTTCTTT. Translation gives CASGREGKNTEAFF.

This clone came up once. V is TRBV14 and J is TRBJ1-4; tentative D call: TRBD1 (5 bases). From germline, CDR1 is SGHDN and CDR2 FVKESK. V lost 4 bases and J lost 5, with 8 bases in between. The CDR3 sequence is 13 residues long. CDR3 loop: CASSRYRNEKLFF. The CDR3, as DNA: TGTGCCAGCAGCCGCTACAGGAATGAAAAACTGTTTTTT.

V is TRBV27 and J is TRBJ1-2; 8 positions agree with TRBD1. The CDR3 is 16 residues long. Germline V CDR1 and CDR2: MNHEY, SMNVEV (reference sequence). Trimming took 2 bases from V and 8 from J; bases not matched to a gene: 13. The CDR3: CASSLDPPGGGRGYTF. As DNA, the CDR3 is TGTGCCAGCAGTTTAGACCCGCCAGGGGGCGGTCGGGGCTACACCTTC.

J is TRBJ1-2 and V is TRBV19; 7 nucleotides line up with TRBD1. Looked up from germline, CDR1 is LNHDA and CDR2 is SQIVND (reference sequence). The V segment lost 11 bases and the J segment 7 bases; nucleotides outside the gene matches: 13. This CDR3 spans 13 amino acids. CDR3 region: CAGDSRSGGGYTF. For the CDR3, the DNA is TGTGCCGGGGACAGTCGAAGCGGGGGTGGCTACACCTTC.

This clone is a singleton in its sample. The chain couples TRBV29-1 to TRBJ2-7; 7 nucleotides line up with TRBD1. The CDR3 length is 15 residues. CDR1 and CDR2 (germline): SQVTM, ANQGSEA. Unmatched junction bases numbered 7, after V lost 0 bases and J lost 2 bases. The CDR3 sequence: CSVEDGDRAPYEQYF. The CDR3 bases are TGCAGCGTTGAAGATGGAGACAGGGCCCCCTACGAGCAGTACTTC.

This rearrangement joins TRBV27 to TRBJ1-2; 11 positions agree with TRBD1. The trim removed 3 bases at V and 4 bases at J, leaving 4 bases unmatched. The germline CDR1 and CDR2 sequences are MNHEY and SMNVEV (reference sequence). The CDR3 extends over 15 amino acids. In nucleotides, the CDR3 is TGTGCCAGCAGTTTCTCGGGGACAGGGGGCTATGGCTACACCTTC. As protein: CASSFSGTGGYGYTF.

In DNA form, the CDR3 reads TGCGCCAGCAGCGTGGGCGGGGACAGATACGAGCAGTACTTC. Encoded protein: CASSVGGDRYEQYF. The gene calls are TRBV5-1 and TRBJ2-7, with D possibly TRBD1 on 7 matching bases. The CDR3 runs 14 residues. V gave up 4 bases and J gave up 4 bases, with 15 bases separating them. Germline loops: CDR1 SGHRS, CDR2 YFSETQ.

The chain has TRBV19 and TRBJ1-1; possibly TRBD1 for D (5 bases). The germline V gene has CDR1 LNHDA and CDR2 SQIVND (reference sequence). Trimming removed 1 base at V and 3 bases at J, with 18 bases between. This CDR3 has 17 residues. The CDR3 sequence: CASSIVLGSGGHTEAFF. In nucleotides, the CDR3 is TGTGCCAGTAGTATAGTTTTGGGGTCCGGGGGTCACACTGAAGCTTTCTTT. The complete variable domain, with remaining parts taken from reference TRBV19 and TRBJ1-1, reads DGGITQSPKYLFRKEGQNVTLSCEQNLNHDAMYWYRQDPGQGLRLIYYSQIVNDFQKGDIAEGYSVSREKKESFPLTVTSAQKNPTAFYLCASSIVLGSGGHTEAFFGQGTRLTVV.

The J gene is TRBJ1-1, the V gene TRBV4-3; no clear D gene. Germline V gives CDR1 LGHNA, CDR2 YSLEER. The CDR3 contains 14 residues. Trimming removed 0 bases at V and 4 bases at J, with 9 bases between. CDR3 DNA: TGCGCCAGCAGCCAAGATAGCGAGGGCACTGAAGCTTTCTTT. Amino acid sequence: CASSQDSEGTEAFF.

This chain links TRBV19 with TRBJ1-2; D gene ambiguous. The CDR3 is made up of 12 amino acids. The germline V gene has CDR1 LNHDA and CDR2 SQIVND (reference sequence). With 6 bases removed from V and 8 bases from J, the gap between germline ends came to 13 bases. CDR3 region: CASSWYGGGYTF. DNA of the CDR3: TGTGCCAGTAGCTGGTACGGAGGCGGCTACACCTTC. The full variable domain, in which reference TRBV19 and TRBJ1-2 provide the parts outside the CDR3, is DGGITQSPKYLFRKEGQNVTLSCEQNLNHDAMYWYRQDPGQGLRLIYYSQIVNDFQKGDIAEGYSVSREKKESFPLTVTSAQKNPTAFYLCASSWYGGGYTFGSGTRLTVV.

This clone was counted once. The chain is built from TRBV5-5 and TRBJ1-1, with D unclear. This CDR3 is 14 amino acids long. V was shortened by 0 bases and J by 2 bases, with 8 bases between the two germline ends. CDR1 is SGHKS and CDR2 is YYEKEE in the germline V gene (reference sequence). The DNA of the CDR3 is TGTGCCAGCAGCTTGGCGCGGTCAAACACTGAAGCTTTCTTT. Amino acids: CASSLARSNTEAFF.

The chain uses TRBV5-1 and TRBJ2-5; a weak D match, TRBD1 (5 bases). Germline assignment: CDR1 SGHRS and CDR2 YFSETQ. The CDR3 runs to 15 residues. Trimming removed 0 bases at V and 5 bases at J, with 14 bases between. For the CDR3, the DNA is TGCGCCAGCAGCTTGGATGCAGGGTCCCGTGAGACCCAGTACTTC. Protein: CASSLDAGSRETQYF.

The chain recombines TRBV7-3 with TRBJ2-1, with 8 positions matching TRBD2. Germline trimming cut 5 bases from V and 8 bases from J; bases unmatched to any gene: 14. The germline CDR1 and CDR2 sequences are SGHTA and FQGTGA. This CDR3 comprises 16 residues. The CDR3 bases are TGTGCCAGCAGCAACGGGGGGGGCGCAGGGTTCGATGAGCAGTTCTTC. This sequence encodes CASSNGGGAGFDEQFF. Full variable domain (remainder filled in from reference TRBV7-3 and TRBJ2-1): GAGVSQTPSNKVTEKGKYVELRCDPISGHTALYWYRQSLGQGPEFLIYFQGTGAADDSGLPNDRFFAVRPEGSVSTLKIQRTERGDSAVYLCASSNGGGAGFDEQFFGPGTRLTVL.

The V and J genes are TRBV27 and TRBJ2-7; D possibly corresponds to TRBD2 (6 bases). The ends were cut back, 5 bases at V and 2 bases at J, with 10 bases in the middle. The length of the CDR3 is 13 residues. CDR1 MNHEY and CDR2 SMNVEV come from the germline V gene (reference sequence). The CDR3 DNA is TGTGCCAGCAGTCCCGGGAGTACCTACGAGCAGTACTTC. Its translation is CASSPGSTYEQYF.

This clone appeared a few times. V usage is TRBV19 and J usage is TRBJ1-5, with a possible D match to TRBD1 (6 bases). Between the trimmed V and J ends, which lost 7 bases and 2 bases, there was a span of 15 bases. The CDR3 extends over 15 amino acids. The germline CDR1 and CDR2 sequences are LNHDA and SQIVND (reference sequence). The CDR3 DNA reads TGTGCCAGTAATCTGCAGGGGTCAGGCAATCAGCCCCAGCATTTT. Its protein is CASNLQGSGNQPQHF.

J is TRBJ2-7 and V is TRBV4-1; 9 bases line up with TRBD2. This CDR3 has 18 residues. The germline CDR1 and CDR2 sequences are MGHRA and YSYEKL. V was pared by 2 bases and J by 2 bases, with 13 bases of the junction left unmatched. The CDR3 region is CASSQYPPGLAAPYEQYF. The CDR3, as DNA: TGCGCCAGCAGCCAATACCCCCCGGGACTAGCAGCCCCCTACGAGCAGTACTTC.

The CDR3 loop reads CSVLWDNSYEQYF. The CDR3 nucleotides read TGCAGCGTTCTATGGGACAACTCCTACGAGCAGTACTTC. The rearrangement joins TRBV29-1 to TRBJ2-7, with D tentatively TRBD1 (6 bases). The V gene lost 5 bases and the J gene lost 0 bases, with 11 bases spanning the gap. Germline assignment: CDR1 SQVTM and CDR2 ANQGSEA. The CDR3 sequence is 13 residues long.

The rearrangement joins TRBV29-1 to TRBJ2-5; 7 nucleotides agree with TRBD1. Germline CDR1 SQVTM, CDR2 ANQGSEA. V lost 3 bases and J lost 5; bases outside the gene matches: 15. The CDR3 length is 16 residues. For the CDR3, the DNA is TGCAGCGTTGACCCCCTCGGGACAGCCTTGGGGGAGACCCAGTACTTC. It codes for CSVDPLGTALGETQYF.

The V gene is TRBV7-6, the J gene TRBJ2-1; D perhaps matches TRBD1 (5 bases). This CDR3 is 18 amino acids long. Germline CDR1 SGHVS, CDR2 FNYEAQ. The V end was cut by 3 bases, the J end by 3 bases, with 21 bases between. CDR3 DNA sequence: TGTGCCAGCAGCTTTGCTCCTCAACAGGAAACCAACTACAATGAGCAGTTCTTC. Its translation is CASSFAPQQETNYNEQFF.

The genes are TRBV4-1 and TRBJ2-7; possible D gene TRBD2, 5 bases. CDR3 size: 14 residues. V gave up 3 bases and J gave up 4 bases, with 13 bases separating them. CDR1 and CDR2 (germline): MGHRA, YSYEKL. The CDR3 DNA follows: TGCGCCAGCAGCCAGCCGGGAAACTCTTACGAGCAGTACTTC. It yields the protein CASSQPGNSYEQYF.